What follows are 30 T cell receptor beta chains derived from one specimen sequenced in a study of technical replicates of blood from a handful of donors (dated by TCRdb to 2017 to 2019). The library was generated by the immunoSEQ multiplex PCR assay. TCRdb mirrors the immuneACCESS table, restricted to in-frame sequences. Some clones are absent from its copies; in checked studies, under half trace to an unresolved V gene, and the reason for the others is unknown. In this sample the table shows 80,000 or so clones, 90% to 95% of which occur a single time. 0.39% of the sample rests with the top ten. The sample comprised T cells isolated from PBMCs. These receptors all stem from a human donor in good health.

The V call is TRBV9, the J call TRBJ1-2; TRBD1 might be the D (5 bases). The CDR3 contains 16 residues. CDR1 and CDR2 from the germline V gene are SGDLS and YYNGEE. V lost 3 bases to trimming and J lost 0 bases, with 15 bases between them. The chain's CDR3 is CASSAGPGLANYGYTF. CDR3 nucleotides: TGTGCCAGCAGCGCCGGACCGGGACTAGCTAACTATGGCTACACCTTC.

J is TRBJ2-7 and V is TRBV6-6, with 9 bases that match TRBD1. Germline V gene lookup returns CDR1 MNHNY and CDR2 SVGAGI (reference sequence). V shed 0 bases and J 3 bases; nucleotides not matched to a gene: 3. This CDR3 spans 15 amino acids. The CDR3 reads CASSYSSGQGYEQYF. Written as DNA, the CDR3 is TGTGCCAGCAGTTACTCTTCGGGACAGGGCTACGAGCAGTACTTC.

This chain connects TRBV18 to TRBJ2-2, with 9 bases that match TRBD1. Germline values: CDR1 KGHSH, CDR2 LQKENI. With 2 bases clipped from V and 4 bases from J, the junction kept 5 bases outside the gene matches. The CDR3 contains 16 residues. CDR3 nucleotides: TGTGCCAGCTCACCAATTGGACAGGGGATCACCGGGGAGCTGTTTTTT. Translating gives CASSPIGQGITGELFF.

The chain joins TRBV5-6 to TRBJ1-2, with D possibly being TRBD1 (6 bases). The ends were cut back, 3 bases at V and 3 bases at J, with 15 bases in the middle. The length of the CDR3 is 15 residues. Per germline, CDR1 SGHDT and CDR2 YYEEEE. CDR3 in amino acids: CASSSSAGAYYGYTF. The CDR3 DNA is TGTGCCAGCAGCTCGAGTGCAGGGGCCTACTATGGCTACACCTTC.

This clone showed up just once. This chain uses TRBV18 with TRBJ2-3, with 9 bases aligning to TRBD1. This CDR3 contains 11 residues. Germline V gives CDR1 KGHSH, CDR2 LQKENI. Trimming at V came to 5 bases and at J to 10 bases, leaving 1 base not matched to a gene. The CDR3 nucleotides read TGTGCCAGCTCAAGACAGGGGGCGCAGTATTTT. It yields the protein CASSRQGAQYF. The full variable domain, completed using reference TRBV18 and TRBJ2-3, is NAGVMQNPRHLVRRRGQEARLRCSPMKGHSHVYWYRQLPEEGLKFMVYLQKENIIDESGMPKERFSAEFPKEGPSILRIQQVVRGDSAAYFCASSRQGAQYFGPGTRLTVL.

The V and J genes are TRBV11-2 and TRBJ2-1, with 9 bases identical to TRBD1. The CDR3 length is 16 residues. V trimming: 1 base; J trimming: 6 bases; junction bases outside the gene matches: 7. Germline CDR1 is SGHAT and CDR2 is FQNNGV. In nucleotides, the CDR3 is TGTGCCAGCAGCTTAGCTACGGGACAGGGAGGCAATGAGCAGTTCTTC. Translating it yields CASSLATGQGGNEQFF.

The chain couples TRBV19 to TRBJ2-1, with 10 positions matching TRBD2. This CDR3 spans 16 amino acids. Per germline, CDR1 LNHDA and CDR2 SQIVND (reference sequence). Unmatched junction bases numbered 9, after V lost 5 bases and J lost 5 bases. CDR3 protein: CASSGSGRAGNNEQFF. CDR3 coding DNA: TGTGCCAGTAGTGGCAGCGGGAGGGCCGGAAACAATGAGCAGTTCTTC.

The CDR3 DNA is TGTGCCACCAGCAGAGTACAGGGGGCCTACGAGCAGTACTTC. It yields the protein CATSRVQGAYEQYF. The chain uses TRBV15 and TRBJ2-7, with 8 bases aligning to TRBD1. J lost 2 bases, V lost 1 base, and 1 base had no gene match. CDR1 is LNHNV and CDR2 is YYDKDF in the germline V gene (reference sequence). CDR3 length: 14 residues.

V is TRBV5-1 and J is TRBJ2-7; 8 bases are shared with TRBD2. J gave up 0 bases and V 3 bases, and 8 bases lay outside the gene matches. The germline CDR1 and CDR2 sequences are SGHRS and YFSETQ. The CDR3 runs 16 residues. As DNA, the CDR3 is TGCGCCAGCAGCTCTAGTCTAGCGGGCAGCTCCTACGAGCAGTACTTC. It codes for CASSSSLAGSSYEQYF.

The chain uses TRBV5-4 and TRBJ1-2; 7 positions match TRBD1. The V segment lost 4 bases and the J segment 5 bases; nucleotides outside the gene matches: 8. Germline values: CDR1 SGHNT, CDR2 YYREEE (reference sequence). This CDR3 has 14 residues. CDR3 protein: CASSLAGTAYGYTF. The CDR3 nucleotides read TGTGCCAGCAGCCTAGCGGGGACAGCGTATGGCTACACCTTC.

The chain has TRBV5-4 and TRBJ2-7; 8 nucleotides match TRBD2. With 2 bases clipped from V and 2 bases from J, the junction kept 3 bases outside the gene matches. The CDR3 is 14 residues long. CDR1 SGHNT and CDR2 YYREEE come from the germline V gene (reference sequence). The CDR3 here is CASSFGLAAYEQYF. CDR3 DNA: TGTGCCAGCAGCTTCGGACTAGCAGCCTACGAGCAGTACTTC.

The chain couples TRBV10-1 to TRBJ1-1; D is uncertain. V dropped 2 bases and J dropped 1 base, with 8 bases sitting between them. This CDR3 is built from 14 residues. Germline-derived CDR1 and CDR2 are WNHNN and SYGVQD (reference sequence). The CDR3 sequence is CASSESPRNTEAFF. The CDR3, as DNA: TGCGCCAGCAGTGAGAGCCCTAGGAACACTGAAGCTTTCTTT.

CDR3 loop: CASSMALNTEAFF. Here the CDR3 DNA reads TGTGCCAGTAGTATGGCACTAAATACTGAAGCTTTCTTT. This sequence joins TRBV19 and TRBJ1-1, with D unclear. V was trimmed by 3 bases and J by 5 bases, leaving 10 bases between them. Germline V gene lookup returns CDR1 LNHDA and CDR2 SQIVND (reference sequence). CDR3 size: 13 residues.

The sample holds a few counts of this clone. The chain employs TRBV27 and TRBJ1-1, with TRBD1 matching over 7 bases. Germline V gene lookup returns CDR1 MNHEY and CDR2 SMNVEV (reference sequence). The CDR3 extends over 14 amino acids. V shed 5 bases and J 6 bases; nucleotides not matched to a gene: 9. The CDR3 reads CASSPGGNVAEAFF. As DNA, the CDR3 is TGTGCCAGCAGTCCAGGGGGGAATGTAGCTGAAGCTTTCTTT.

V is TRBV19 and J is TRBJ2-7; 8 nucleotides match TRBD1. CDR1 is LNHDA and CDR2 is SQIVND in the germline V gene (reference sequence). This CDR3 has 15 amino acids. Trimming took 2 bases from V and 3 from J; bases not matched to a gene: 6. CDR3 DNA: TGTGCCAGTAGTATATCCAGGGGGCAACTCTACGAGCAGTACTTC. Protein product: CASSISRGQLYEQYF.

V usage is TRBV27 and J usage is TRBJ2-1; 9 bases are shared with TRBD1. Trimming at V came to 8 bases and at J to 6 bases, leaving 5 bases not matched to a gene. The CDR3 has 13 amino acids. Germline V gene data show CDR1 as MNHEY and CDR2 as SMNVEV (reference sequence). CDR3 nucleotides: TGTGCCAGCGGGACAGGGACGTTCAATGAGCAGTTCTTC. Translated, it gives CASGTGTFNEQFF.

J is TRBJ2-1 and V is TRBV14; 11 bases match TRBD2. CDR1 and CDR2 (germline): SGHDN, FVKESK. Losses at the gene ends were 5 bases for V and 8 bases for J; bases not matched to a gene: 8. This CDR3 comprises 15 residues. The CDR3 region is CASSTLAGDYYEQFF. DNA for the CDR3: TGTGCCAGCAGCACACTAGCGGGAGATTATTATGAGCAGTTCTTC.

The chain carries TRBV9 and TRBJ1-1, with a weak D call TRBD1 (5 bases). This CDR3 region has 14 residues. In germline, CDR1 is SGDLS, CDR2 YYNGEE. With 4 bases removed from V and 3 bases from J, the gap between germline ends came to 13 bases. CDR3 region: CASSSTMGHTEAFF. CDR3 DNA: TGTGCCAGCAGCTCGACGATGGGGCACACTGAAGCTTTCTTT.

This clone was counted once. This chain joins TRBV5-4 and TRBJ2-1, with 10 bases matching TRBD1. The J segment lost 9 bases and the V segment lost 5 bases, leaving 8 bases of the junction unmatched. The CDR3 runs to 14 residues. CDR1 and CDR2 from the germline V gene are SGHNT and YYREEE (reference sequence). CDR3 region: CASSSPGQGSEQFF. The CDR3 bases are TGTGCCAGCAGTTCCCCGGGACAGGGGAGTGAGCAGTTCTTC.

The chain joins TRBV7-9 to TRBJ2-1; D is perhaps TRBD2 (5 bases). V lost 1 base, J lost 10 bases, and 8 bases lay in between. Germline V lookup: CDR1 SEHNR, CDR2 FQNEAQ (reference sequence). The length of the CDR3 is 12 residues. Here the CDR3 DNA reads TGTGCCAGCAGCTTAGTCGGGGTCGAGCAGTTCTTC. It specifies CASSLVGVEQFF.

The chain employs TRBV19 and TRBJ2-1; 8 nucleotides align to TRBD2. The J segment lost 3 bases and the V segment lost 5 bases, leaving 3 bases of the junction unmatched. There are 14 residues in the CDR3. Germline loops: CDR1 LNHDA, CDR2 SQIVND (reference sequence). The CDR3: CASSPSGLYNEQFF. CDR3 sequence (DNA): TGTGCCAGTAGTCCTAGCGGGCTCTACAATGAGCAGTTCTTC.

The chain carries TRBV15 and TRBJ2-7; TRBD1 agrees at 8 bases. This CDR3 region has 14 residues. In germline, CDR1 is LNHNV, CDR2 YYDKDF (reference sequence). V lost 4 bases and J lost 6; bases outside the gene matches: 8. The CDR3 region is CATSKDRELSEQYF. CDR3 in DNA: TGTGCCACCAGCAAGGACAGGGAGCTTTCCGAGCAGTACTTC.

The gene calls are TRBV29-1 and TRBJ2-1, with 9 nucleotides matching TRBD2. This CDR3 comprises 15 residues. Germline CDR1 is SQVTM and CDR2 is ANQGSEA. The V and J ends lost 8 bases and 2 bases, in that order; junction bases with no gene match: 10. The CDR3 here is CSTSGLALTYNEQFF. CDR3 nucleotides: TGCAGCACCAGCGGACTAGCGCTAACCTACAATGAGCAGTTCTTC.

This chain connects TRBV28 to TRBJ2-3, with TRBD1 identical over 9 bases. The germline V gene encodes CDR1 MDHEN and CDR2 SYDVKM. The CDR3 spans 15 residues. Unmatched junction bases numbered 5, after V lost 6 bases and J lost 1 base. The CDR3 DNA reads TGTGCCAGCAGGGAACAGGGGGCCCGCACAGATACGCAGTATTTT. Translation gives CASREQGARTDTQYF. The full variable domain, with the rest looked up from reference TRBV28 and TRBJ2-3, is DVKVTQSSRYLVKRTGEKVFLECVQDMDHENMFWYRQDPGLGLRLIYFSYDVKMKEKGDIPEGYSVSREKKERFSLILESASTNQTSMYLCASREQGARTDTQYFGPGTRLTVL.

V is TRBV14 and J is TRBJ2-5; tentatively, D is TRBD1 (6 bases). This CDR3 has 15 residues. The germline V and J ends were trimmed by 1 base and 3 bases, with 12 bases remaining between them. Germline CDR1 and CDR2: SGHDN and FVKESK. The CDR3, as DNA: TGTGCCAGCAGCCAAGTTACGCAGGGGAAAGAGACCCAGTACTTC. Protein: CASSQVTQGKETQYF.

The V and J genes are TRBV28 and TRBJ1-2; a weak D match, TRBD1 (6 bases). V was trimmed by 7 bases and J by 0 bases, leaving 15 bases between them. This CDR3 is built from 15 residues. The germline V gene has CDR1 MDHEN and CDR2 SYDVKM. The CDR3 sequence: CASIGPDRTNYGYTF. CDR3 DNA: TGTGCCAGCATTGGCCCCGACAGGACTAACTATGGCTACACCTTC.

The chain has TRBV29-1 and TRBJ2-1; TRBD1 is a possible D gene (8 bases). Trimming removed 8 bases at V and 7 bases at J, with 27 bases between. Germline V gene lookup returns CDR1 SQVTM and CDR2 ANQGSEA. The CDR3 is made up of 16 amino acids. CDR3 coding DNA: TGCAGCTCCCGGGACAGGCAAGTTGGGGAGGGGAATGAGCAGTTCTTC. Amino acids: CSSRDRQVGEGNEQFF.

The chain joins TRBV19 to TRBJ2-7, with 15 positions matching TRBD2. V lost 5 bases and J lost 3; bases outside the gene matches: 5. There are 16 residues in the CDR3. Germline lookup yields CDR1 LNHDA and CDR2 SQIVND (reference sequence). In nucleotides, the CDR3 is TGTGCCAGTAGTGGACTAGCGGGAGGGTCAAGCTACGAGCAGTACTTC. This codes for CASSGLAGGSSYEQYF.

This chain connects TRBV6-5 to TRBJ1-1, with a possible D match to TRBD1 (6 bases). V lost 6 bases, J lost 8 bases, and 13 bases lay in between. CDR3 length equals 12 residues. Germline CDR1 is MNHEY and CDR2 is SVGAGI. CDR3 amino acids: CASSPTGIEAFF. The CDR3 region has the DNA TGTGCCAGCAGCCCTACAGGGATAGAAGCTTTCTTT.

The CDR3 sequence is CAWRFSRAYSGANVLTF. CDR3 nucleotides: TGTGCCTGGAGGTTCAGCAGAGCGTACTCTGGGGCCAACGTCCTGACTTTC. The chain combines TRBV30 with TRBJ2-6, with D uncertain. The CDR3 is made up of 17 amino acids. Trimming removed 3 bases from V and 0 bases from J, with 15 bases in between. Germline values: CDR1 GTSNPN, CDR2 SVGIG (reference sequence).